These T cell receptor beta chains were read from a single sample in a study of blood T cell repertoires in COVID-19. The repertoire was sequenced with immunoSEQ multiplex PCR; TCRdb's copy has only in-frame clones and lacks some. Found here are hundreds of thousands of clones, more than 75% of them singletons; the top ten hold roughly 2.1%. Source material: peripheral blood. The source is a woman between 25 and 40 years old who had recovered from COVID-19. Both conserved end residues are part of each CDR3. Fields, in order: V gene, J gene, D gene, clone size, CDR3 protein, CDR3 DNA. The D gene is left open where the match is weak. Rows may omit the clone size; those that give it use once, few, many or a size class.

V: TRBV25-1; J: TRBJ2-7; D: .; size: .; CDR3: CASGRLGGYEQYF; DNA: TGTGCCAGTGGGCGCCTAGGGGGCTACGAGCAGTACTTC
V: TRBV19; J: TRBJ1-1; D: .; size: .; CDR3: CASSKIQGITEAFF; DNA: TGTGCCAGTAGTAAGATACAGGGAATCACTGAAGCTTTCTTT
V: TRBV3-1/TRBV3-2; J: TRBJ2-1; D: .; size: .; CDR3: CASSQVSAGWNEQFF; DNA: TGTGCCAGCAGCCAAGTCTCCGCGGGATGGAATGAGCAGTTCTTC
V: TRBV6-5; J: TRBJ1-1; D: .; size: .; CDR3: CATRRGLGNTEAFF; DNA: TGTGCCACGAGGAGGGGTCTGGGAAACACTGAAGCTTTCTTT
V: TRBV7-2; J: TRBJ2-3; D: .; size: .; CDR3: CASSTFGWRGSTDTQYF; DNA: TGTGCCAGCAGCACCTTCGGCTGGCGCGGAAGCACAGATACGCAGTATTTT
V: TRBV5-6; J: TRBJ2-7; D: .; size: .; CDR3: CASSPDLTMYEQYF; DNA: TGTGCCAGCAGCCCTGATCTAACTATGTACGAGCAGTACTTC
V: TRBV19; J: TRBJ1-5; D: .; size: .; CDR3: CASSIASGAGESPQHF; DNA: TGTGCCAGTAGTATAGCGAGCGGGGCCGGGGAGTCGCCCCAGCATTTT
V: TRBV7-9; J: TRBJ1-2; D: TRBD1; size: few; CDR3: CASSLVGQGTYGYTF; DNA: TGTGCCAGCAGCTTAGTGGGACAGGGGACCTATGGCTACACCTTC
V: TRBV11-2; J: TRBJ2-1; D: TRBD2; size: .; CDR3: CASSSFSGGLYNEQFF; DNA: TGTGCCAGCAGCTCATTTAGCGGGGGCCTCTACAATGAGCAGTTCTTC
V: TRBV10-3; J: TRBJ1-1; D: .; size: .; CDR3: CAISESGGAFF; DNA: TGTGCCATCAGTGAGTCGGGGGGAGCTTTCTTT
V: TRBV28; J: TRBJ1-5; D: .; size: .; CDR3: CASSFPRSNQPQHF; DNA: TGTGCCAGCAGTTTTCCTAGGAGCAATCAGCCCCAGCATTTT
V: TRBV14; J: TRBJ2-7; D: TRBD2; size: .; CDR3: CASSKGLVSYYEQYF; DNA: TGTGCCAGCAGCAAGGGACTAGTATCGTACTACGAGCAGTACTTC
V: TRBV27; J: TRBJ1-1; D: TRBD1; size: .; CDR3: CASRVGQVNTEAFF; DNA: TGTGCCAGCAGAGTGGGACAGGTGAACACTGAAGCTTTCTTT
V: TRBV19; J: TRBJ2-3; D: TRBD2; size: .; CDR3: CASTSGRRSDTQYF; DNA: TGTGCCAGCACTAGCGGGAGGAGGTCCGATACGCAGTATTTT
V: TRBV6-5; J: TRBJ1-4; D: TRBD1; size: .; CDR3: CASIKGGTGREKLFF; DNA: TGTGCCAGCATCAAAGGGGGGACAGGGCGAGAAAAACTGTTTTTT
V: TRBV7-3; J: TRBJ1-2; D: TRBD1; size: .; CDR3: CASGGTGAPNYGYTF; DNA: TGTGCCAGCGGCGGGACAGGGGCCCCTAACTATGGCTACACCTTC
V: TRBV20-1; J: TRBJ1-2; D: TRBD1; size: .; CDR3: CSASDRGLRTGYTF; DNA: TGCAGTGCTAGTGACAGGGGTTTAAGGACGGGCTACACCTTC
V: TRBV16; J: TRBJ1-2; D: .; size: .; CDR3: CASSALGSGYGYTF; DNA: TGTGCCAGCAGCGCCCTAGGATCGGGCTATGGCTACACCTTC